Each of the 5 T cell receptor beta chains below was sequenced from the same sample in a study of CD8+ T cells in alopecia areata. Treatment indicated: oral pan-JAK inhibitor, 5-10 mg twice daily. cDNA prepared by RNA extraction and subsequent reverse transcription served as the template for sequencing. TCRdb keeps only in-frame clones here, not all; method: immunoSEQ multiplex PCR. This sample has about 160,000 clones, with about three fifths found just once. The sample in question was CD4+ T cells sorted from blood, obtained at week 4, from a patient treated with tofacitinib. The receptors shown here come from a human donor with alopecia areata.

The sample holds a few counts of this clone. The chain carries TRBV27 and TRBJ1-5; D is perhaps TRBD1 (6 bases). This CDR3 comprises 16 residues. CDR1 and CDR2 (germline): MNHEY, SMNVEV (reference sequence). V was shortened by 3 bases and J by 5 bases, with 17 bases between the two germline ends. CDR3 protein: CASSFRPVAGDQPQHF. Here the CDR3 DNA reads TGTGCCAGCAGTTTCCGTCCCGTGGCAGGGGATCAGCCCCAGCATTTT.

This clone was observed at least ten times. This chain joins TRBV9 and TRBJ2-1, with TRBD1 as a possible D gene (5 bases). Germline-derived CDR1 and CDR2 are SGDLS and YYNGEE. The CDR3 sequence is 15 residues long. Trimming took 3 bases from V and 9 from J, leaving 19 bases between them. CDR3 DNA: TGTGCCAGCAGCGCAGATCAGGGCACTACTACTGAGCAGTTCTTC. As protein: CASSADQGTTTEQFF.

This clone was seen only a few times. This chain joins TRBV29-1 and TRBJ2-3, with 8 positions matching TRBD2. The CDR3 length is 14 residues. CDR1 and CDR2 (germline): SQVTM, ANQGSEA. Trimming took 5 bases from V and 1 from J; bases not matched to a gene: 5. For the CDR3, the DNA is TGCAGCGTTACGGGAGGGATTGGCACAGATACGCAGTATTTT. Protein product: CSVTGGIGTDTQYF.

J is TRBJ1-6 and V is TRBV18, with D unclear. The CDR3 is 15 residues long. V was trimmed by 6 bases and J by 6 bases, leaving 15 bases between them. CDR1 is KGHSH, CDR2 LQKENI, per germline. The CDR3 reads CASSWAPGTNSPLHF. The CDR3 coding sequence is TGTGCCAGCTCGTGGGCACCAGGAACTAATTCACCCCTCCACTTT.

With respect to this clone: Other DNA sequences of this sample code for an identical CDR3. The J gene is TRBJ2-5, the V gene TRBV29-1; D might be TRBD1 or TRBD2, each matching 6 bases. With 5 bases removed from V and 5 bases from J, the gap between germline ends came to 12 bases. This CDR3 is 12 amino acids long. Per the germline V gene, CDR1 is SQVTM and CDR2 is ANQGSEA. In nucleotides, the CDR3 is TGCAGCGTTCGCCGGGGGCGGGAGACCCAGTACTTC. Its translation is CSVRRGRETQYF.